Presented here are 22 T cell receptor beta chains from one specimen sequenced in a study of T cell changes during pregnancy in multiple sclerosis. Produced via immunoSEQ multiplex PCR; TCRdb's table is partial and in-frame only. In the table there are nearly 40,000 clones, 90% to 95% of which are singletons. Sequenced material: CD4+ T cells from peripheral blood mononuclear cells, taken in the third trimester of pregnancy. These receptors came from a female donor with multiple sclerosis, enrolled in a pregnancy study.

This sequence joins TRBV29-1 and TRBJ1-1; D is undetermined. Between the trimmed V and J ends, which lost 0 bases and 3 bases, there was a span of 5 bases. The CDR3 runs 12 residues. Per germline, CDR1 SQVTM and CDR2 ANQGSEA. The CDR3: CSVEEGDTEAFF. The CDR3 nucleotides are TGCAGCGTTGAAGAGGGAGACACTGAAGCTTTCTTT.

The V and J genes are TRBV27 and TRBJ2-5, with TRBD2 identical over 10 bases. V shed 2 bases and J 4 bases; nucleotides not matched to a gene: 10. Per the germline V gene, CDR1 is MNHEY and CDR2 is SMNVEV (reference sequence). The CDR3 spans 17 residues. CDR3 DNA sequence: TGTGCCAGCAGTTTACTCCCTAGCGGGAGTGGAGGAGAGACCCAGTACTTC. It translates to CASSLLPSGSGGETQYF.

This clone was observed a single time. The chain uses TRBV27 and TRBJ2-3, with 13 bases matching TRBD2. Unmatched junction bases numbered 2, after V lost 3 bases and J lost 8 bases. The germline CDR1 and CDR2 sequences are MNHEY and SMNVEV (reference sequence). The CDR3 totals 14 residues. CDR3 in amino acids: CASSLGLAGPTQYF. The CDR3 DNA reads TGTGCCAGCAGTTTGGGACTAGCGGGACCTACGCAGTATTTT.

The chain combines TRBV30 with TRBJ2-1; 10 nucleotides line up with TRBD2. Germline lookup yields CDR1 GTSNPN and CDR2 SVGIG (reference sequence). Trimming removed 3 bases from V and 12 bases from J; junction bases left unmatched: 11. The CDR3 loop spans 14 amino acids. The CDR3 protein is CAWRGLAGAGWQFF. CDR3 bases: TGTGCCTGGAGAGGCCTAGCGGGAGCCGGATGGCAGTTCTTC.

In this sample, this clone turned up once. This chain uses TRBV7-3 with TRBJ2-1; weak D call: TRBD2 (6 bases). V lost 5 bases and J 1 base, leaving 12 bases between the germline ends. Germline V gene sequence: CDR1 SGHTA, CDR2 FQGTGA. The CDR3 extends over 15 amino acids. The DNA for the CDR3 is TGTGCCAGCAGCCTCCTAGCGAAGTCCTACAATGAGCAGTTCTTC. As protein: CASSLLAKSYNEQFF.

V and J are TRBV27 and TRBJ1-4; the D is unclear. Germline loops: CDR1 MNHEY, CDR2 SMNVEV (reference sequence). With 6 bases removed from V and 7 bases from J, the gap between germline ends came to 12 bases. The CDR3 consists of 13 residues. CDR3 nucleotides: TGTGCCAGCAGATCTCCGGGTGTTGAAAAACTGTTTTTT. This translates into CASRSPGVEKLFF.

The rearrangement links TRBV11-3 to TRBJ2-2, with D maybe TRBD2 (6 bases). CDR3 length: 15 residues. Germline loops: CDR1 SGHNT, CDR2 YENEEA. Trimming removed 3 bases at V and 0 bases at J, with 8 bases between. The chain's CDR3 is CASSLEGSNTGELFF. DNA of the CDR3: TGTGCCAGCAGCTTGGAGGGCTCGAACACCGGGGAGCTGTTTTTT.

The gene calls are TRBV28 and TRBJ2-1, with D perhaps TRBD1 (6 bases). Germline assignment: CDR1 MDHEN and CDR2 SYDVKM. The CDR3 is 15 residues long. V lost 4 bases and J 1 base, leaving 11 bases between the germline ends. The chain's CDR3 is CASSSTGYSYNEQFF. The CDR3 DNA sequence: TGTGCCAGCAGTTCAACAGGGTATTCCTACAATGAGCAGTTCTTC.

The chain recombines TRBV13 with TRBJ2-5; the D gene is possibly TRBD1 (6 bases). Germline CDR1 is PRHDT and CDR2 is FYEKMQ (reference sequence). The CDR3 has 15 amino acids. Trimming removed 5 bases at V and 1 base at J, with 14 bases between. CDR3 sequence: CASSHGQKTQETQYF. CDR3 bases: TGTGCCAGCAGCCACGGACAGAAGACCCAAGAGACCCAGTACTTC.

The CDR3 DNA follows: TGTGCCAGCAGTTTAACAACCTATGGCTACACCTTC. It specifies CASSLTTYGYTF. The rearrangement joins TRBV28 to TRBJ1-2; no clear D gene. V lost 2 bases and J lost 4, with 5 bases in between. Germline values: CDR1 MDHEN, CDR2 SYDVKM. The CDR3 consists of 12 residues.

This chain joins TRBV6-6 and TRBJ2-7; D remains unclear. Trimming removed 7 bases at V and 2 bases at J, with 9 bases between. This CDR3 spans 12 amino acids. From germline, CDR1 is MNHNY and CDR2 SVGAGI (reference sequence). The CDR3 nucleotides read TGTGCCAGCAATTCCCCCGCCTACGAGCAGTACTTC. This translates into CASNSPAYEQYF.

In its sample, this clone was seen once. The J gene is TRBJ1-1, the V gene TRBV28; a weak D match, TRBD1 (5 bases). The V gene lost 5 bases and the J gene lost 1 base, with 11 bases spanning the gap. The CDR3 has 14 residues. Germline CDR1 is MDHEN and CDR2 is SYDVKM. The DNA for the CDR3 is TGTGCCAGCAGTCCACTCGGGGGGAACACTGAAGCTTTCTTT. This gives the protein CASSPLGGNTEAFF.

V and J are TRBV18 and TRBJ2-7; possible D gene TRBD1, 6 bases. The CDR3 is 15 amino acids. Germline CDR1 is KGHSH and CDR2 is LQKENI. Trimming stripped 0 bases from V and 0 bases from J, with 9 bases between. CDR3 region: CASSPPQGSSYEQYF. The CDR3, as DNA: TGTGCCAGCTCACCACCACAGGGAAGCTCCTACGAGCAGTACTTC.

This chain joins TRBV5-1 and TRBJ2-1; 7 positions agree with TRBD1. Trimming took 1 base from V and 4 from J; bases not matched to a gene: 2. CDR1 and CDR2 (germline): SGHRS, YFSETQ. CDR3 length: 14 amino acids. DNA for the CDR3: TGCGCCAGCAGCTTGACGGGACAGTACAATGAGCAGTTCTTC. It codes for CASSLTGQYNEQFF.

The chain combines TRBV7-8 with TRBJ1-1; TRBD1 might be the D (6 bases). V shed 5 bases and J shed 1 base, with 8 bases lying between them. CDR1 is SGHVS and CDR2 is FQNEAQ in the germline V gene. This CDR3 has 13 residues. CDR3 in amino acids: CASSRTENTEAFF. In DNA form, the CDR3 reads TGTGCCAGCAGCCGGACAGAGAACACTGAAGCTTTCTTT.

V gene TRBV19 combines with J gene TRBJ2-4; D gene unclear. The CDR3 totals 14 residues. Germline CDR1 LNHDA, CDR2 SQIVND (reference sequence). With 7 bases removed from V and 3 bases from J, the gap between germline ends came to 13 bases. This CDR3 reads CASNPGQSKNIQYF. The CDR3 bases are TGTGCCAGTAACCCAGGCCAAAGCAAAAACATTCAGTACTTC.

The count of this clone is one. This chain joins TRBV7-9 and TRBJ2-3; TRBD2 agrees at 9 bases. The CDR3 is 18 residues long. With 5 bases clipped from V and 2 bases from J, the junction kept 14 bases outside the gene matches. The germline gives CDR1 SEHNR, CDR2 FQNEAQ (reference sequence). CDR3 in amino acids: CASSQTVRREGLTDTQYF. The CDR3 nucleotides read TGTGCCAGCAGCCAGACCGTGAGGCGGGAGGGCCTCACAGATACGCAGTATTTT.

The chain has TRBV6-5 and TRBJ2-3, with D perhaps matching TRBD1 (6 bases). V lost 6 bases and J lost 4, with 8 bases in between. Germline loops: CDR1 MNHEY, CDR2 SVGAGI. The CDR3 is made up of 12 amino acids. The CDR3 DNA sequence: TGTGCCAGCAGCCCAGGGGCAGATACGCAGTATTTT. The encoded protein is CASSPGADTQYF.

The chain is built from TRBV19 and TRBJ2-3; 7 bases align to TRBD2. V gave up 2 bases and J gave up 1 base; unmatched junction bases: 18. The germline V gene has CDR1 LNHDA and CDR2 SQIVND (reference sequence). CDR3 length: 20 amino acids. The CDR3 here is CASSINPPYAGDLRTDTQYF. Written as DNA, the CDR3 is TGTGCCAGTAGTATAAACCCCCCATACGCGGGAGATCTTCGCACAGATACGCAGTATTTT.

V and J are TRBV28 and TRBJ2-4; TRBD1 is a possible D gene (6 bases). The CDR3 is 13 residues long. Trimming took off 11 bases at V and 3 bases at J, with 14 bases between the two ends. Germline V CDR1 and CDR2: MDHEN, SYDVKM. The CDR3 here is CAPEGTIKNIQYF. As DNA, the CDR3 is TGTGCCCCCGAGGGGACAATCAAAAACATTCAGTACTTC.

The chain is built from TRBV29-1 and TRBJ2-1; 14 bases map to TRBD2. Germline trimming cut 6 bases from V and 6 bases from J; bases unmatched to any gene: 13. The CDR3 has 17 residues. CDR1 and CDR2 (germline): SQVTM, ANQGSEA. CDR3 in amino acids: CSVLGLAGVRRSNEQFF. Here the CDR3 DNA reads TGCAGCGTGCTGGGACTAGCGGGAGTTCGGCGGAGCAATGAGCAGTTCTTC.

The chain joins TRBV5-1 to TRBJ1-1; D perhaps matches TRBD1 (6 bases). This CDR3 is 15 amino acids long. CDR1 SGHRS and CDR2 YFSETQ come from the germline V gene. Trimming shortened V by 3 bases and J by 1 base, and 13 bases separated the two germline ends. The CDR3 protein is CASSSRMTGNTEAFF. CDR3 nucleotides: TGCGCCAGCAGCTCAAGGATGACAGGGAACACTGAAGCTTTCTTT.